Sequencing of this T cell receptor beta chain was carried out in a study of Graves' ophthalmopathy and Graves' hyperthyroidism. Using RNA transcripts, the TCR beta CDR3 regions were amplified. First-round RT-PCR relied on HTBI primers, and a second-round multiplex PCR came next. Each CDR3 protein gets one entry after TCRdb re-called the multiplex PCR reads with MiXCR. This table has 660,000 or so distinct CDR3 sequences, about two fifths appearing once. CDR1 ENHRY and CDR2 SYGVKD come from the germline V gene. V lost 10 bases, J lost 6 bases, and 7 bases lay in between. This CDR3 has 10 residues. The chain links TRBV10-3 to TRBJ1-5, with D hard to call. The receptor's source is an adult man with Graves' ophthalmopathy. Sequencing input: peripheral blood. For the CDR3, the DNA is TGTGCCAATGCACCTCAGCCCCAGCATTTT. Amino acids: CANAPQPQHF.